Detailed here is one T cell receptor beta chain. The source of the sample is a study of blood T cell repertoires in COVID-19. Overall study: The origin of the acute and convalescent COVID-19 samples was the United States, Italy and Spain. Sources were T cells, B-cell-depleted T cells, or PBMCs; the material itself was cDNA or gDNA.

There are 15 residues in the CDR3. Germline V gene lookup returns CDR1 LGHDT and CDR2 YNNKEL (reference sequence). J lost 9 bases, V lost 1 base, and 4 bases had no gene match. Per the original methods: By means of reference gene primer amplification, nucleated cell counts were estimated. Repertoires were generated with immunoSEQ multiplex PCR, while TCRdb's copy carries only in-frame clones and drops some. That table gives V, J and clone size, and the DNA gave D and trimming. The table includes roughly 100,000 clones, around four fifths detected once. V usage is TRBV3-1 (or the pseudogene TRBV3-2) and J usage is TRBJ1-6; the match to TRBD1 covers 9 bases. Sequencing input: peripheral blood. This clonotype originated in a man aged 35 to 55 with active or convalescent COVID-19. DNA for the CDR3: TGTGCCAGCAGCCAAGGGGACAGGGTGGCTTCACCCCTCCACTTT. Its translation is CASSQGDRVASPLHF.